Presented here are 4 T cell receptor beta chains from one specimen sequenced in a study of blood T cell repertoires in COVID-19. This table comes from immunoSEQ multiplex PCR, and its TCRdb copy is limited to in-frame clones, with some not included. The data show around 250,000 clones, with 91% seen just once and 1.2% held by the top ten. The sample taken for sequencing was PBMCs or T cells enriched from blood (not recorded which). The origin of the receptors is a human donor in a cohort exposed to, infected with or recovered from COVID-19 (not recorded which). The donor label of this sample is uncertain.

This clone came up once. V usage is TRBV7-2 and J usage is TRBJ1-1; TRBD1 might be the D (5 bases). CDR1 and CDR2 from the germline V gene are SGHTA and FQGNSA. Trimming removed 2 bases from V and 8 bases from J, with 18 bases in between. CDR3 length equals 15 residues. The CDR3 is CASSLLGGGTNEAFF. The CDR3 DNA follows: TGTGCCAGCAGCTTATTGGGGGGAGGAACGAACGAAGCTTTCTTT.

The chain uses TRBV11-2 and TRBJ2-7; TRBD1 agrees at 7 bases. Germline CDR1 and CDR2: SGHAT and FQNNGV. This CDR3 is built from 12 residues. Unmatched junction bases numbered 2, after V lost 6 bases and J lost 3 bases. The CDR3 sequence is CASRRDSYEQYF. CDR3 coding DNA: TGTGCCAGCAGGAGGGACAGCTACGAGCAGTACTTC.

The chain couples TRBV7-9 to TRBJ2-2; 11 bases map to TRBD1. The CDR3 spans 15 residues. Germline lookup yields CDR1 SEHNR and CDR2 FQNEAQ (reference sequence). Trimming cost V 3 bases and J 9 bases; bases outside gene matches: 6. The chain's CDR3 is CASSFGTGGRRELFF. The CDR3 bases are TGTGCCAGCAGCTTCGGGACAGGGGGTCGCAGGGAGCTGTTTTTT.

The V gene is TRBV7-2, the J gene TRBJ1-6, with D perhaps TRBD1 (6 bases). There are 16 residues in the CDR3. V gave up 5 bases and J gave up 7 bases, with 18 bases separating them. Germline V gene data show CDR1 as SGHTA and CDR2 as FQGNSA. The CDR3 reads CASSDSFGRGNSPLHF. The CDR3 DNA reads TGTGCCAGCAGCGATTCGTTTGGGAGGGGGAATTCACCCCTCCACTTT. Drawing the rest from reference TRBV7-2 and TRBJ1-6, the complete variable domain is GAGVSQSPSNKVTEKGKDVELRCDPISGHTALYWYRQSLGQGLEFLIYFQGNSAPDKSGLPSDRFSAERTGGSVSTLTIQRTQQEDSAVYLCASSDSFGRGNSPLHFGNGTRLTVT.